The present entry profiles one TCR beta chain with its context. No cognate antigen has been identified for it. One base away there is no much larger clone; base qualities are not given. Receptors were amplified or captured by PCR. The sample was run on an Illumina HiSeq 2500. TCR libraries were prepared with molecular barcoding, using unique molecular identifiers to normalize TCRbeta repertoire quantification. The public reads were run again by TCRdb, first through fastp at Q25 and then through MiXCR, and only productive beta chains were kept. Identical CDR3 protein sequences are pooled into one entry, listed with their most common genes and DNA. In this sample the table shows around 370,000 distinct CDR3 sequences, about a sixth of which occur a single time. Clones ranked in the top ten supply just over 40% of the sample. The treatment or condition label for this specimen denotes: allogeneic hematopoietic cell transplantation with graft depleted of TCRalphabeta T cells and CD19 B cells. Transplant recipients were children who received TCRalphabeta/CD19-depleted allogeneic hematopoietic cell grafts.

This sample was included in a study of T-cell reconstitution after alpha-beta-depleted transplantation in children (dated by TCRdb to the mid-2010s). Looking at the study overall: The study quantitatively tracked T-cell immune reconstitution after TCRalphabeta/CD19-depleted allogeneic hematopoietic cell transplantation in children using TCR repertoire profiling.

Study-level results and caveats: The high TCRbeta diversity at day 60 in some patients was ascribed to recipient T cells and intrathymic progenitors that had survived conditioning. Hyperexpanded clone frequencies declined over subsequent months; after one year, T-cell counts and TCRbeta diversity were mostly attributed to newly produced T cells. The apparently early recovery of alphabetaT-cell counts about two months after transplant reportedly depended on only several hundred rapidly expanded clones that came from non-depleted graft cells.

Trimming costs V 1 base and J 0 bases, and their ends lie 16 bases apart. The CDR3 runs 17 residues from the cysteine to the phenylalanine. This entry keeps only the CDR3 DNA: 51 bases, framed from base 1. From a lookup of the germline V gene, CDR1 and CDR2 are SQVTM and ANQGSEA. The V gene is TRBV29-1 and the J gene is TRBJ2-1, with TRBD2 perhaps the D gene, on 5 matching bases. This clonotype was obtained from a male patient aged 2 to 9 who had a stem cell transplant for acute lymphoblastic leukemia, so the T cells may come from the graft donor. Source: PBMCs, mostly from graft donor cells, taken 360 days after TCRalphabeta/CD19-depleted stem cell transplant. The CDR3 region has the sequence CSVEGTERRSSYNEQFF. The nucleotides read TGCAGCGTTGAAGGTACGGAGCGGCGAAGCTCCTACAATGAGCAGTTCTTC.